Listed here are 10 T cell receptor beta chains from one sample, sequenced in a study of blood T cell repertoires in COVID-19 (dated by TCRdb to 2018 to 2021). Libraries came from the immunoSEQ multiplex PCR assay. TCRdb re-hosts the immuneACCESS table, in-frame sequences only. Its copies lack some clones; in the studies checked, an unresolved V gene accounts for under half of them, and the cause for the rest is not known. This sample comprises around 100,000 clones, 85% to 90% of them detected only once. 4% to 6% of the sample comes from the top ten. Sequencing used peripheral blood. Every receptor here comes from a human donor in a cohort sampled during active COVID-19.

The chain recombines TRBV14 with TRBJ2-5, with 8 bases matching TRBD2. The CDR3 is 16 residues long. The germline CDR1 and CDR2 sequences are SGHDN and FVKESK. The J segment lost 9 bases and the V segment lost 6 bases, leaving 18 bases of the junction unmatched. The chain's CDR3 is CASSRITSGPKAAQYF. CDR3 nucleotide sequence: TGTGCCAGCAGTCGGATCACTAGCGGCCCCAAGGCGGCCCAGTACTTC. The full variable domain, rest sourced from reference TRBV14 and TRBJ2-5, is EAGVTQFPSHSVIEKGQTVTLRCDPISGHDNLYWYRRVMGKEIKFLLHFVKESKQDESGMPNNRFLAERTGGTYSTLKVQPAELEDSGVYFCASSRITSGPKAAQYFGPGTRLLVL.

V is TRBV28 and J is TRBJ1-2; D is undetermined. Looked up from germline, CDR1 is MDHEN and CDR2 is SYDVKM. The CDR3 consists of 13 residues. Trimming removed 6 bases at V and 8 bases at J, with 16 bases between. In DNA, the CDR3 is TGTGCCAGCAGCCTACAGCGCCCGGGGGGCTACACCTTC. It yields the protein CASSLQRPGGYTF.

The CDR3 DNA reads TGTGCCAGTACCAACCTACAGGGAAGGGGGCCCCAGCATTTT. Translation: CASTNLQGRGPQHF. The rearrangement uses TRBV19 and TRBJ1-5, with D possibly being TRBD1 (6 bases). CDR1 and CDR2 (germline): LNHDA, SQIVND (reference sequence). Trimming pared 7 bases from V and 9 bases from J, leaving 19 bases between. The CDR3 covers 14 residues.

The V call is TRBV5-6, the J call TRBJ1-1; possibly TRBD1 for D (6 bases). Between the trimmed V and J ends, which lost 2 bases and 9 bases, there was a span of 17 bases. Germline CDR1 and CDR2: SGHDT and YYEEEE. There are 14 residues in the CDR3. Here the CDR3 DNA reads TGTGCCAGCAGCTTTGGGGACACGGCACGGAAAGCTTTCTTT. This translates into CASSFGDTARKAFF.

The genes are TRBV3-1 (or the pseudogene TRBV3-2) and TRBJ2-7, with a weak D call TRBD1 (6 bases). The CDR3 is 16 residues long. The germline gives CDR1 LGHDT, CDR2 YNNKEL (reference sequence). V dropped 4 bases and J dropped 2 bases, with 18 bases sitting between them. CDR3 sequence: CASSRTLGAGAYEQYF. The CDR3 nucleotides read TGTGCCAGCAGCCGGACCCTCGGGGCAGGGGCCTACGAGCAGTACTTC.

This clone was recorded once. This chain links TRBV6-2 or TRBV6-3 with TRBJ2-7; a weak D match, TRBD1 (6 bases). The germline V and J ends were trimmed by 5 bases and 1 base, with 9 bases remaining between them. The CDR3 runs 13 residues. Germline CDR1 and CDR2: MNHEY and SVGEGT. The CDR3, as DNA: TGTGCCAGCAGTAGGACAGTTTCCTACGAGCAGTACTTC. Translating gives CASSRTVSYEQYF.

This chain joins TRBV19 and TRBJ2-7; 11 bases agree with TRBD2. Germline values: CDR1 LNHDA, CDR2 SQIVND (reference sequence). J was trimmed by 3 bases and V by 6 bases; bases with no gene match: 7. The CDR3 sequence is 15 residues long. The CDR3 DNA reads as TGTGCCAGTAGGGCGACTAGCGGGAACTACTACGAGCAGTACTTC. This sequence encodes CASRATSGNYYEQYF.

The V gene is TRBV11-3, the J gene TRBJ2-3; 7 bases are shared with TRBD1. The germline V gene has CDR1 SGHNT and CDR2 YENEEA. V shed 5 bases and J 2 bases; nucleotides not matched to a gene: 10. The CDR3 runs to 16 residues. In nucleotides, the CDR3 is TGTGCCAGCAGCGGGGACAGTTGGGTCTACACAGATACGCAGTATTTT. Translated, it gives CASSGDSWVYTDTQYF.

The J gene is TRBJ2-7, the V gene TRBV11-2; 9 bases line up with TRBD1. Germline CDR1 SGHAT, CDR2 FQNNGV. This CDR3 is 18 amino acids long. V shed 6 bases, J shed 1 base, and the junction held 16 bases outside the gene matches. The CDR3 DNA reads TGTGCCAGCAGTTTATCAGAGGGACAGGGACACAAATCCTACGAGCAGTACTTC. It yields the protein CASSLSEGQGHKSYEQYF.

This clone was seen once. The chain employs TRBV4-2 and TRBJ2-3; a weak D match, TRBD1 (6 bases). V gave up 0 bases and J gave up 5 bases, with 9 bases separating them. CDR3 length equals 14 residues. Germline V gives CDR1 LGHNA, CDR2 YNFKEQ. The CDR3 bases are TGTGCCAGCAGCCAAGAGGGGGCCCAAGATACGCAGTATTTT. Its protein is CASSQEGAQDTQYF.